A single sample gave rise to the 9 T cell receptor beta chains below, sequenced in a study of shared clonotypes between healthy human individuals. Assay used: immunoSEQ multiplex PCR; TCRdb lists only in-frame clones, some missing. The sample carries 450,000 to 500,000 clones, 65% to 85% recorded once. Sequenced material: PBMCs. Every receptor here comes from a middle-aged woman in good health. Some clones in this sample may be carry-over from other donors' samples.

The chain combines TRBV7-6 with TRBJ2-1; 9 positions agree with TRBD2. Trimming cost V 4 bases and J 4 bases; bases outside gene matches: 5. The CDR3 length is 15 residues. Germline values: CDR1 SGHVS, CDR2 FNYEAQ. CDR3 nucleotide sequence: TGTGCCAGCAGCTATAGCGGGAGAGGTTACAATGAGCAGTTCTTC. Translation gives CASSYSGRGYNEQFF.

In regard to this clone: A read error may explain this, as a much larger clone is one base away. V and J are TRBV23-1 and TRBJ1-2; the match to TRBD1 covers 9 bases. TRBV23-1 is marked as an open reading frame, function uncertain. Unmatched junction bases numbered 7, after V lost 9 bases and J lost 8 bases. The CDR3 sequence is 12 residues long. The CDR3 sequence is CARTGQGFGYTF. The CDR3, as DNA: TGCGCCAGAACGGGACAGGGCTTCGGCTACACCTTC.

With respect to this clone: With a much larger clone just one base away, this may be a read error. The sample contains more than one DNA sequence encoding this CDR3. The J gene is TRBJ2-5, the V gene TRBV7-9; 12 nucleotides line up with TRBD2. The J call could be wrong; TRBJ2-7 is a better fit for the DNA end. CDR1 and CDR2 (germline): SEHNR, FQNEAQ (reference sequence). This CDR3 is built from 19 residues. The CDR3 region is CASSLGTSGYKTYPYEQYF. The CDR3 region has the DNA TGTGCCAGCAGCCTAGGGACTAGCGGGTACAAGACTTACCCCTACGAGCAGTACTTC.

V usage is TRBV7-2 and J usage is TRBJ1-2; D not resolved. Germline assignment: CDR1 SGHTA and CDR2 FQGNSA. CDR3 size: 15 residues. V gave up 1 base and J gave up 9 bases, with 18 bases separating them. For the CDR3, the DNA is TGTGCCAGCAGCTTAGATGCACCGCGCCCCGAAAGCTACACCTTC. Protein product: CASSLDAPRPESYTF.

The CDR3 loop is CASSRGLVGAVEQFF. Written as DNA, the CDR3 is TGTGCCAGCAGCCGCGGACTAGTGGGTGCGGTTGAGCAGTTCTTC. The chain carries TRBV11-2 and TRBJ2-1; TRBD2 matches 7 bases. This CDR3 has 15 amino acids. Trimming cost V 5 bases and J 9 bases; bases outside gene matches: 13. The germline V gene has CDR1 SGHAT and CDR2 FQNNGV.

A word on this clone: A single base is all that separates this from a far larger clone, so a read error is likely. The J gene is TRBJ2-6, the V gene TRBV4-2, with a tentative D call TRBD1 (5 bases). V was pared by 0 bases and J by 2 bases, with 5 bases between. Germline values: CDR1 LGHNA, CDR2 YNFKEQ. This CDR3 has 15 amino acids. CDR3 sequence: CASSQEGPGANVLTF. Written as DNA, the CDR3 is TGTGCCAGCAGCCAAGAGGGGCCTGGGGCCAACGTCCTGACTTTC.

The J gene is TRBJ2-6, the V gene TRBV2; possible D gene TRBD2, 5 bases. This CDR3 is 14 amino acids long. Germline V gene lookup returns CDR1 SNHLY and CDR2 FYNNEI. V was cut by 4 bases and J by 4 bases, with 8 bases left in between. The CDR3 reads CASSAGVGANVLTF. The CDR3, as DNA: TGTGCCAGCAGTGCCGGGGTAGGGGCCAACGTCCTGACTTTC.

The sample holds a few counts of this clone. This chain uses TRBV15 with TRBJ2-7, with D perhaps TRBD1 (5 bases). The CDR3 spans 15 residues. Germline CDR1 reads LNHNV; CDR2 reads YYDKDF (reference sequence). V gave up 0 bases and J gave up 3 bases, with 12 bases separating them. CDR3 nucleotides: TGTGCCACCAGCAGAGATCCCAGGGTAGGCTACGAGCAGTACTTC. This codes for CATSRDPRVGYEQYF.

The chain has TRBV30 and TRBJ2-2; D possibly corresponds to TRBD2 (5 bases). The CDR3 is 14 residues long. Per the germline V gene, CDR1 is GTSNPN and CDR2 is SVGIG (reference sequence). With 6 bases removed from V and 6 bases from J, the gap between germline ends came to 17 bases. The CDR3 nucleotides are TGTGCCTGTCGCGGAGCGGCAGCGGCCGGGGAGCTGTTTTTT. Translating it yields CACRGAAAAGELFF.